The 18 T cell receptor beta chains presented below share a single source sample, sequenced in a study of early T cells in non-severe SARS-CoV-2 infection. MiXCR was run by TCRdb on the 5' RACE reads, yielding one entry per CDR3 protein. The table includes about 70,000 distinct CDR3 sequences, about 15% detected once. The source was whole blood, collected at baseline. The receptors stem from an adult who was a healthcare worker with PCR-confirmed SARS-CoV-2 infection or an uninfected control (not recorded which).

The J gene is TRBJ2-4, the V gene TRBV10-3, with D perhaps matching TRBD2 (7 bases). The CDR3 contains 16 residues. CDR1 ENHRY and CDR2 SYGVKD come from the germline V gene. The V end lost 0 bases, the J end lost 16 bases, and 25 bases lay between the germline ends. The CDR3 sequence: CAISESTSRGTTPSYF. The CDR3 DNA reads TGTGCCATCAGTGAGTCGACTAGCAGGGGCACAACCCCCAGTTACTTC.

In DNA, the CDR3 is TGCAGTGCTCCGGGACTAGCGGGAGGGGTAGATACGCAGTATTTT. Its translation is CSAPGLAGGVDTQYF. V gene TRBV20-1 combines with J gene TRBJ2-3; 16 bases are shared with TRBD2. V was pared by 5 bases and J by 5 bases, with 4 bases of the junction left unmatched. The CDR3 loop spans 15 amino acids. CDR1 and CDR2 from the germline V gene are DFQATT and SNEGSKA (reference sequence).

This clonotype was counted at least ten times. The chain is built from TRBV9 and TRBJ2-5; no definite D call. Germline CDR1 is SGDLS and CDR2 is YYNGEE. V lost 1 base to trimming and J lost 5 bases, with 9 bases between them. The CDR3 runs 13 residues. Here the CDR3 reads CASSVNLGETQYF. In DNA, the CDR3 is TGTGCCAGCAGCGTAAACTTGGGGGAGACCCAGTACTTC.

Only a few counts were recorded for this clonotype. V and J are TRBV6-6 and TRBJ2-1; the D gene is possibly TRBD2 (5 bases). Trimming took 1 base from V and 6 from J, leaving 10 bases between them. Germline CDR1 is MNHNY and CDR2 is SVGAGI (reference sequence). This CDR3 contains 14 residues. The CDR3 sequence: CASSYYQEVNEQFF. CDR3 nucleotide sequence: TGTGCCAGCAGTTACTATCAGGAGGTCAATGAGCAGTTCTTC.

The CDR3 loop reads CASSLVGAKNIQYF. CDR3 DNA: TGCGCCAGCAGCTTGGTGGGAGCCAAAAACATTCAGTACTTC. J is TRBJ2-4 and V is TRBV5-1; D remains unclear. The CDR3 consists of 14 residues. Germline CDR1 is SGHRS and CDR2 is YFSETQ. The germline V and J ends were trimmed by 0 bases and 0 bases, with 4 bases remaining between them.

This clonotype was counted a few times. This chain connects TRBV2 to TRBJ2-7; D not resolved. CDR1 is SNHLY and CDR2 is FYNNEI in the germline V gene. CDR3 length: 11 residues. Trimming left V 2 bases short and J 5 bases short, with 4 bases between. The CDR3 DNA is TGTGCCAGCAGTGAATACCACGAGCAGTACTTC. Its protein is CASSEYHEQYF.

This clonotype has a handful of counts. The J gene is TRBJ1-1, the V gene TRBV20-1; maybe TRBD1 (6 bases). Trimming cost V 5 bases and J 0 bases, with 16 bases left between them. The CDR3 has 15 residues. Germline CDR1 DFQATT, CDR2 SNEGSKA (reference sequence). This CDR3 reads CSAPGGSAMNTEAFF. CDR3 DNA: TGCAGTGCTCCCGGGGGCAGCGCAATGAACACTGAAGCTTTCTTT.

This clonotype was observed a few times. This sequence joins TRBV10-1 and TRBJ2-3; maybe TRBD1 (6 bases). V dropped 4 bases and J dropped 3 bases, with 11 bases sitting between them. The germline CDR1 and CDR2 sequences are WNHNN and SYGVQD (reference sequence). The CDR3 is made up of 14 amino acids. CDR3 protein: CASSVNRVTDTQYF. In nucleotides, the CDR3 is TGCGCCAGCAGTGTTAACAGGGTTACAGATACGCAGTATTTT.

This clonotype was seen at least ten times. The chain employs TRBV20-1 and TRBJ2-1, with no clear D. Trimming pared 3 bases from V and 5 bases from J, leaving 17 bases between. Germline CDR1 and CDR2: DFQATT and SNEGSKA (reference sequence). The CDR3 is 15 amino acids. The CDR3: CSASSADTSDNEQFF. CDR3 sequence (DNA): TGCAGTGCTAGTTCAGCAGATACCAGCGACAATGAGCAGTTCTTC.

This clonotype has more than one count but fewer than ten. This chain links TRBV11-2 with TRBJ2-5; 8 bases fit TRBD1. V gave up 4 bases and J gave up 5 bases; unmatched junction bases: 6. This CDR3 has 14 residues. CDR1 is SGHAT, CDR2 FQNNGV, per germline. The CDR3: CASSSQGAGETQYF. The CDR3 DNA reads TGTGCCAGCAGCTCTCAGGGGGCCGGGGAGACCCAGTACTTC.

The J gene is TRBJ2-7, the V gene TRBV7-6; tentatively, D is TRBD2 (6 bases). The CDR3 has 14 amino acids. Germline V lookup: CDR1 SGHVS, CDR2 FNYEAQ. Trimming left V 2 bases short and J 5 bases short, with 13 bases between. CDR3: CASSLTAGGDEQYF. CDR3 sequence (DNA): TGTGCCAGCAGCTTAACCGCGGGCGGGGACGAGCAGTACTTC.

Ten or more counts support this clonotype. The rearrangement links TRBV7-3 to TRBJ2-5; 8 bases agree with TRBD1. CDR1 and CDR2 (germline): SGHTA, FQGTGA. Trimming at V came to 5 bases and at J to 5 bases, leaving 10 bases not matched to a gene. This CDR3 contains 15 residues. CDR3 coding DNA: TGTGCCAGCAGCCCCCCAGGGGGCGAAGGGGAGACCCAGTACTTC. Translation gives CASSPPGGEGETQYF.

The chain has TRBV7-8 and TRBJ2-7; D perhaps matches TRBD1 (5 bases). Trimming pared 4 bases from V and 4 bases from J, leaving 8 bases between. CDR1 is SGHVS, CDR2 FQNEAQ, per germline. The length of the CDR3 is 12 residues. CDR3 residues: CASSWQGYEQYF. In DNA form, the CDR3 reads TGTGCCAGCAGCTGGCAGGGTTACGAGCAGTACTTC.

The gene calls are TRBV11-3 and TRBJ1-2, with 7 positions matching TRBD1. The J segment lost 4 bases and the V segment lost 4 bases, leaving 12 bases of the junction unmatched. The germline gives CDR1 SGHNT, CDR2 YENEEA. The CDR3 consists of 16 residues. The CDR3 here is CASSSTGQDFFYGYTF. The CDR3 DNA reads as TGTGCCAGCAGCTCTACTGGACAGGATTTCTTCTATGGCTACACCTTC. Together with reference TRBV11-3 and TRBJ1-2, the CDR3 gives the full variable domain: EAGVVQSPRYKIIEKKQPVAFWCNPISGHNTLYWYLQNLGQGPELLIRYENEEAVDDSQLPKDRFSAERLKGVDSTLKIQPAELGDSAVYLCASSSTGQDFFYGYTFGSGTRLTVV.

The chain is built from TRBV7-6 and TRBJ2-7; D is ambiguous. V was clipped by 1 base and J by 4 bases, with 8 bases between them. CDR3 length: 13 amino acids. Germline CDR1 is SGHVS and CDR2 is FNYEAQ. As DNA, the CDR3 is TGTGCCAGCAGCTTAGATTTAAATTACGAGCAGTACTTC. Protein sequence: CASSLDLNYEQYF.

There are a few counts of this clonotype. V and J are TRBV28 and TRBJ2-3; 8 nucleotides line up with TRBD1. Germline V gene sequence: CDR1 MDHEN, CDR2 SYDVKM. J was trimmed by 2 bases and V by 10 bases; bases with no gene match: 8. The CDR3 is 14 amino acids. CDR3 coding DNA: TGTGCCAACCAGGGGGCTGCATCCACAGATACGCAGTATTTT. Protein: CANQGAASTDTQYF.

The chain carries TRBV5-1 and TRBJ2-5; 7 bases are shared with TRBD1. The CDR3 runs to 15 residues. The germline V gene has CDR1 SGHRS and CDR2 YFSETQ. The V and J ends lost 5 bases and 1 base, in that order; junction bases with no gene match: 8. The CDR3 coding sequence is TGCGCCAGCAGTGCCGGGACAGATAGCCAAGAGACCCAGTACTTC. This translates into CASSAGTDSQETQYF. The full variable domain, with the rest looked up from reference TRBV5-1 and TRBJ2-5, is KAGVTQTPRYLIKTRGQQVTLSCSPISGHRSVSWYQQTPGQGLQFLFEYFSETQRNKGNFPGRFSGRQFSNSRSEMNVSTLELGDSALYLCASSAGTDSQETQYFGPGTRLLVL.

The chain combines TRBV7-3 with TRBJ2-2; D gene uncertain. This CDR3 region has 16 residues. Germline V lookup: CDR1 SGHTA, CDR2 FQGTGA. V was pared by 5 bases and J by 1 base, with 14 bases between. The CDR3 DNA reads TGTGCCAGCAGCCAACCCCTAGGGTTGAACACCGGGGAGCTGTTTTTT. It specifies CASSQPLGLNTGELFF.